Listed here are 22 T cell receptor beta chains from one sample, sequenced in a study of T cells expressing NK-cell markers. Each CDR3 protein gets one entry in TCRdb, which reprocessed the 5' RACE reads and gives no DNA. Its listing shows about 460,000 distinct CDR3 sequences. Input material: blood T cells: a sorted CD56 or NKG2C T cell subset, CD4+ or CD8+ T cells, or bulk PBMC T cells (not recorded which). These receptors originate from a woman between 45 and 60 years old in good health.

This rearrangement joins TRBV27 to TRBJ2-7; TCRdb lists TRBD1, though no DNA is available to test this call. CDR1 and CDR2 from the germline V gene are MNHEY and SMNVEV (reference sequence). This CDR3 spans 15 amino acids. The CDR3 sequence: CASSSEGRVNYEQYF.

The chain links TRBV7-9 to TRBJ2-3; TCRdb's D call, TRBD2, is unchecked because there is no DNA. Germline V gene lookup returns CDR1 SEHNR and CDR2 FQNEAQ (reference sequence). The CDR3 totals 17 residues. CDR3 loop: CASSSRLAGGNIDTQYF.

The chain has TRBV5-1 and TRBJ1-2. Germline CDR1 SGHRS, CDR2 YFSETQ. This CDR3 region has 13 residues. The CDR3 spells CASSMDRFRLYTF.

V usage is TRBV12-3 or TRBV12-4 and J usage is TRBJ2-3. This CDR3 has 14 residues. The CDR3 protein is CASSRLSSQDTQYF.

V usage is TRBV6-1 and J usage is TRBJ1-4; TCRdb names TRBD1, which stays unverified in the absence of DNA. There are 14 residues in the CDR3. Germline CDR1 MNHNS, CDR2 SASEGT. CDR3 sequence: CATYSDRVNEKLFF.

The chain joins TRBV5-1 to TRBJ1-5; TCRdb outputs TRBD1, but without DNA this stays unchecked. The CDR3 loop spans 14 amino acids. In germline, CDR1 is SGHRS, CDR2 YFSETQ. The CDR3 protein is CASSPGGPNQPQHF.

V gene TRBV20-1 combines with J gene TRBJ2-1; TCRdb indicates TRBD2, and absent DNA this call remains unverified. Germline loops: CDR1 DFQATT, CDR2 SNEGSKA (reference sequence). The CDR3 spans 13 residues. The CDR3 loop reads CSQRALGYNEQFF.

This chain links TRBV20-1 with TRBJ2-3; the TCRdb call, TRBD2, lacks DNA for checking. This CDR3 has 17 amino acids. Germline-derived CDR1 and CDR2 are DFQATT and SNEGSKA (reference sequence). The CDR3 protein is CSARSDGGLLGTDTQYF.

This chain links TRBV7-2 with TRBJ2-1; the D call of TRBD2 rests on TCRdb alone, since no DNA is present to check it. This CDR3 contains 15 residues. The germline CDR1 and CDR2 sequences are SGHTA and FQGNSA. CDR3 region: CASSLGLAGSSEQFF.

This chain connects TRBV5-1 to TRBJ2-2; no DNA is available, so the TRBD2 call from TCRdb remains unchecked. CDR1 is SGHRS and CDR2 is YFSETQ in the germline V gene. The CDR3 loop spans 15 amino acids. The CDR3 protein is CASSSRAGSEGELFF.

This chain connects TRBV7-9 to TRBJ2-3; the TCRdb D gene call, TRBD2, has no DNA to confirm it. The germline V gene has CDR1 SEHNR and CDR2 FQNEAQ (reference sequence). The CDR3 extends over 15 amino acids. The CDR3 loop is CASSFGGKSTDTQYF.

The V gene is TRBV6-1, the J gene TRBJ1-1; TCRdb reports TRBD1, a call that lacks DNA to check it against. Germline V CDR1 and CDR2: MNHNS, SASEGT. The CDR3 totals 13 residues. The CDR3 region is CASSVGWGTEAFF.

The chain links TRBV28 to TRBJ2-4; TCRdb names TRBD2, which stays unverified in the absence of DNA. The CDR3 length is 17 residues. Germline V gives CDR1 MDHEN, CDR2 SYDVKM. CDR3: CASSSYRLADTKNIQYF.

This chain links TRBV19 with TRBJ2-5. The germline V gene encodes CDR1 LNHDA and CDR2 SQIVND (reference sequence). The CDR3 loop spans 15 amino acids. CDR3: CASSEFGFGKETQYF.

The rearrangement joins TRBV11-2 to TRBJ2-3; with no DNA, the TCRdb D assignment of TRBD1 cannot be verified. CDR1 is SGHAT, CDR2 FQNNGV, per germline. The length of the CDR3 is 14 residues. The CDR3 region is CASSLRRRGDTQYF.

The chain combines TRBV19 with TRBJ2-1; no DNA is available, so the TRBD2 call from TCRdb remains unchecked. Germline-derived CDR1 and CDR2 are LNHDA and SQIVND (reference sequence). CDR3 length: 14 amino acids. CDR3 residues: CATAGLAGVNEQFF.

The V gene is TRBV29-1, the J gene TRBJ2-1; as DNA is missing, the TRBD2 call by TCRdb cannot be tested. Germline CDR1 reads SQVTM; CDR2 reads ANQGSEA. This CDR3 is built from 13 residues. This CDR3 is CRCGAGGPGEQFF.

This sequence joins TRBV12-3 or TRBV12-4 and TRBJ1-1; TCRdb returns TRBD1, unconfirmable since there is no DNA. The CDR3 sequence is 14 residues long. CDR3 sequence: CASSWDARNTEAFF.

V gene TRBV5-1 combines with J gene TRBJ2-1. Germline V CDR1 and CDR2: SGHRS, YFSETQ. The CDR3 extends over 13 amino acids. Here the CDR3 reads CASRTFLRNEQFF.

The chain uses TRBV20-1 and TRBJ1-3; absent DNA, TCRdb's TRBD1 call cannot be checked. CDR1 and CDR2 from the germline V gene are DFQATT and SNEGSKA (reference sequence). The CDR3 spans 13 residues. The CDR3: CSARGPGTDTIYF.

The chain is built from TRBV12-3 or TRBV12-4 and TRBJ2-3; TCRdb's D call of TRBD1 is untestable without DNA. This CDR3 spans 14 amino acids. This CDR3 reads CASIPGQSTDTQYF.

V gene TRBV6-4 combines with J gene TRBJ2-7; the D call from TCRdb, TRBD2, cannot be confirmed without DNA. CDR1 and CDR2 from the germline V gene are MRHNA and SNTAGT. CDR3 length: 13 residues. Here the CDR3 reads CASSEYAGPEQYF.